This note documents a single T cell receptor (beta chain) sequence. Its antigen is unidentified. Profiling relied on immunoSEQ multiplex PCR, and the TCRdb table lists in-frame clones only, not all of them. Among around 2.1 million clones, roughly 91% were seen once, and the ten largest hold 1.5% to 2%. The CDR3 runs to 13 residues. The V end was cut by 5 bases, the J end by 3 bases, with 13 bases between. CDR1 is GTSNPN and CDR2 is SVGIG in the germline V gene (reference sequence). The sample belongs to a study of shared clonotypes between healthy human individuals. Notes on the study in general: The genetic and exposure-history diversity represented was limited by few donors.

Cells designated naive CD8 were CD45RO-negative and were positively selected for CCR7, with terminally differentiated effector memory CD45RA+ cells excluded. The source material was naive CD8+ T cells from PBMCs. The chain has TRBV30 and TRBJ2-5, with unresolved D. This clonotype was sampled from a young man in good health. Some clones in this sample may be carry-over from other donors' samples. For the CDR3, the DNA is TGTGCCTGGGGTCTCGGCGGAAAAGAGACCCAGTACTTC. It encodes CAWGLGGKETQYF.